A single sample is the source of the 23 T cell receptor beta chains below, sequenced in a study of T-cell reconstitution after alpha-beta-depleted transplantation in children. Library preparation (for TCRbeta) was performed with unique molecular identifiers. TCRdb reprocessed the PCR reads with MiXCR, giving one entry per CDR3 protein. Of roughly 300,000 distinct CDR3 sequences listed, around a tenth are singletons. Sequences were derived from peripheral blood, sampled 180 days after TCRalphabeta/CD19-depleted stem cell transplant. The source is a male patient aged 2 to 10 who had a stem cell transplant for chronic granulomatous disease, so the T cells may come from the graft donor.

This clonotype showed up many times. The chain carries TRBV7-2 and TRBJ2-7, with D uncertain. The V end lost 8 bases, the J end lost 7 bases, and 15 bases lay between the germline ends. The germline V gene has CDR1 SGHTA and CDR2 FQGNSA. The CDR3 runs to 12 residues. This chain's CDR3 is CASGLTAFEQYF. CDR3 nucleotides: TGTGCCAGCGGTCTGACTGCCTTTGAGCAGTACTTC.

This clonotype was observed at least ten times. The chain links TRBV28 to TRBJ2-1, with D perhaps TRBD1 (5 bases). CDR1 MDHEN and CDR2 SYDVKM come from the germline V gene. CDR3 length equals 16 residues. With 5 bases removed from V and 3 bases from J, the gap between germline ends came to 17 bases. The CDR3 here is CASSTYRNRGYNEQFF. Written as DNA, the CDR3 is TGTGCCAGCAGTACCTACAGGAATAGGGGCTACAATGAGCAGTTCTTC.

This clonotype was seen repeatedly, ten times or more. This sequence joins TRBV5-1 and TRBJ2-5, with 10 bases that match TRBD1. With 4 bases clipped from V and 5 bases from J, the junction kept 8 bases outside the gene matches. Germline CDR1 reads SGHRS; CDR2 reads YFSETQ. The CDR3 spans 15 residues. In nucleotides, the CDR3 is TGCGCCAGCAGCGCGGGAGACAGGGGGCACGAGACCCAGTACTTC. Translating gives CASSAGDRGHETQYF.

This clonotype was detected many times. This chain uses TRBV28 with TRBJ2-2; D is unclear. CDR1 MDHEN and CDR2 SYDVKM come from the germline V gene. Trimming cost V 1 base and J 6 bases, with 3 bases left between them. The CDR3 extends over 12 amino acids. For the CDR3, the DNA is TGTGCCAGCAGTTTATCTTCCGGGGAGCTGTTTTTT. It encodes CASSLSSGELFF.

The sample holds many counts of this clonotype. V and J are TRBV2 and TRBJ2-7, with TRBD1 identical over 9 bases. Germline assignment: CDR1 SNHLY and CDR2 FYNNEI. V shed 4 bases, J shed 2 bases, and the junction held 9 bases outside the gene matches. The CDR3 loop spans 16 amino acids. CDR3 amino acids: CASSASRDRVTYEQYF. The CDR3, as DNA: TGTGCCAGCAGTGCCTCCCGGGACAGGGTTACCTACGAGCAGTACTTC.

This clonotype was recorded many times. This chain uses TRBV5-1 with TRBJ2-2; TRBD2 matches 10 bases. Germline V gene data show CDR1 as SGHRS and CDR2 as YFSETQ. The CDR3 has 16 residues. V shed 3 bases and J 1 base; nucleotides not matched to a gene: 3. The CDR3, as DNA: TGCGCCAGCAGCTCCTTAGCGGGGGGGAACACCGGGGAGCTGTTTTTT. Translation: CASSSLAGGNTGELFF.

This clonotype occurred many times. The CDR3 spells CASSLGTSANTEAFF. CDR3 DNA sequence: TGTGCCAGCAGCCTTGGGACCTCGGCGAACACTGAAGCTTTCTTT. The chain couples TRBV7-9 to TRBJ1-1; the D gene is possibly TRBD1 (5 bases). The CDR3 contains 15 residues. Germline lookup yields CDR1 SEHNR and CDR2 FQNEAQ (reference sequence). The ends were cut back, 5 bases at V and 1 base at J, with 14 bases in the middle.

This clonotype was seen at least ten times. The genes are TRBV20-1 and TRBJ2-2; 7 bases line up with TRBD1. Germline-derived CDR1 and CDR2 are DFQATT and SNEGSKA (reference sequence). This CDR3 has 13 residues. V lost 7 bases and J lost 8; bases outside the gene matches: 10. CDR3 sequence: CSGLTGAGGELFF. The CDR3 DNA follows: TGCAGTGGATTAACAGGGGCCGGGGGGGAGCTGTTTTTT.

This clonotype was observed many times. The rearrangement joins TRBV11-2 to TRBJ2-7; the D call may be TRBD1 or TRBD2 (7 bases each). V lost 5 bases and J lost 3, with 23 bases in between. Germline CDR1 is SGHAT and CDR2 is FQNNGV. The CDR3 has 17 amino acids. Written as DNA, the CDR3 is TGTGCCAGCAGCCAGAGGGCGGGGGACAGCTTATACTACGAGCAGTACTTC. Protein product: CASSQRAGDSLYYEQYF.

This clonotype appeared many times. This chain connects TRBV29-1 to TRBJ1-2, with D unresolved. With 0 bases removed from V and 4 bases from J, the gap between germline ends came to 9 bases. Looked up from germline, CDR1 is SQVTM and CDR2 is ANQGSEA. CDR3 length: 13 amino acids. The CDR3 here is CSVEDRVSYGYTF. The CDR3 nucleotides read TGCAGCGTTGAAGATAGGGTGAGCTATGGCTACACCTTC.

This clonotype was recorded at least ten times. The chain has TRBV28 and TRBJ2-7, with TRBD1 as a possible D gene (5 bases). Germline-derived CDR1 and CDR2 are MDHEN and SYDVKM. This CDR3 is built from 12 residues. V was pared by 7 bases and J by 3 bases, with 10 bases between. The CDR3 DNA is TGTGCCAGCATGACAGATATCTACGAGCAGTACTTC. Translating gives CASMTDIYEQYF.

This clonotype was seen repeatedly, ten times or more. This chain uses TRBV20-1 with TRBJ2-4; unclear D gene. Germline V gene lookup returns CDR1 DFQATT and CDR2 SNEGSKA (reference sequence). V was shortened by 6 bases and J by 0 bases, with 12 bases between the two germline ends. There are 14 residues in the CDR3. CDR3 protein: CSATELVAKNIQYF. The CDR3 DNA sequence: TGCAGTGCCACCGAACTGGTAGCCAAAAACATTCAGTACTTC.

This clonotype came up many times. The chain combines TRBV7-8 with TRBJ2-1, with 10 bases fitting TRBD2. CDR1 and CDR2 from the germline V gene are SGHVS and FQNEAQ. This CDR3 spans 15 amino acids. V was clipped by 5 bases and J by 7 bases; unmatched bases: 8. CDR3 DNA sequence: TGTGCCAGCAGCCCGAGCGGGAGGGGAATAAATGAGCAGTTCTTC. It codes for CASSPSGRGINEQFF.

This clonotype was counted ten times or more. The chain recombines TRBV5-1 with TRBJ2-5, with a possible D match to TRBD1 (6 bases). V shed 3 bases and J shed 4 bases, with 22 bases lying between them. This CDR3 has 17 residues. Germline CDR1 reads SGHRS; CDR2 reads YFSETQ. CDR3 nucleotides: TGCGCCAGCAGCTACGACTACAGGGATTTGGGGAGAGAGACCCAGTACTTC. This encodes CASSYDYRDLGRETQYF.

A remark on this clonotype: A much larger clone differs from this one at a single base, so this may be a read error. For the CDR3, the DNA is TGCGCCAGCAGCTCGGGACAGGGGGCGACGTACGAGCCGTACTTC. This gives the protein CASSSGQGATYEPYF. The chain combines TRBV5-1 with TRBJ2-7; TRBD1 aligns across 12 bases. CDR1 is SGHRS, CDR2 YFSETQ, per germline. There are 15 residues in the CDR3.

In its sample, this clonotype was seen many times. The J gene is TRBJ2-3, the V gene TRBV5-1, with 7 nucleotides matching TRBD2. The germline V gene encodes CDR1 SGHRS and CDR2 YFSETQ. J was trimmed by 0 bases and V by 4 bases; bases with no gene match: 8. The CDR3 runs to 16 residues. CDR3 coding DNA: TGCGCCAGCAGCGCCCTAGCGGTGTCTAGCACAGATACGCAGTATTTT. Translated: CASSALAVSSTDTQYF.

In this sample, this clonotype turned up many times. The chain uses TRBV7-6 and TRBJ2-7; D call uncertain. The CDR3 runs to 14 residues. Germline V gene lookup returns CDR1 SGHVS and CDR2 FNYEAQ. Trimming stripped 4 bases from V and 2 bases from J, with 12 bases between. CDR3 sequence (DNA): TGTGCCAGCAGCTCACACCCCAGCGCCTACGAGCAGTACTTC. Amino acids: CASSSHPSAYEQYF.

This clonotype was observed a single time. This chain links TRBV7-2 with TRBJ1-1; D remains unclear. V lost 2 bases, J lost 4 bases, and 8 bases lay in between. Germline lookup yields CDR1 SGHTA and CDR2 FQGNSA. The CDR3 sequence is 13 residues long. The DNA for the CDR3 is TGTGCCAGCAGCTTATTAAGCGGCACTGAAGCTTTCTTT. It encodes CASSLLSGTEAFF.

This clonotype was seen many times. V is TRBV28 and J is TRBJ1-5; no clear D gene. Between the trimmed V and J ends, which lost 6 bases and 2 bases, there was a span of 11 bases. The CDR3 sequence is 14 residues long. CDR1 is MDHEN and CDR2 is SYDVKM in the germline V gene. CDR3 sequence reads: CASRLAGGNQPQHF. The DNA of the CDR3 is TGTGCCAGCAGGTTGGCCGGGGGCAATCAGCCCCAGCATTTT.

This clonotype occurred many times. The genes are TRBV11-2 and TRBJ2-5; 8 bases are shared with TRBD2. This CDR3 region has 15 residues. V was clipped by 4 bases and J by 7 bases; unmatched bases: 11. CDR1 is SGHAT and CDR2 is FQNNGV in the germline V gene. CDR3 loop: CASSSLAGGFGTQYF. The CDR3 nucleotides read TGTGCCAGCAGCTCCCTCGCGGGAGGATTCGGGACCCAGTACTTC.

This clonotype was detected only a few times. CDR3 sequence: CASSFAGGSYNEQFF. The CDR3, as DNA: TGTGCCAGCAGTTTCGCAGGGGGCAGCTACAATGAGCAGTTCTTC. This chain joins TRBV28 and TRBJ2-1; 8 bases map to TRBD1. Germline V lookup: CDR1 MDHEN, CDR2 SYDVKM. With 3 bases clipped from V and 3 bases from J, the junction kept 4 bases outside the gene matches. This CDR3 region has 15 residues. The whole variable domain, remainder taken from reference TRBV28 and TRBJ2-1, is DVKVTQSSRYLVKRTGEKVFLECVQDMDHENMFWYRQDPGLGLRLIYFSYDVKMKEKGDIPEGYSVSREKKERFSLILESASTNQTSMYLCASSFAGGSYNEQFFGPGTRLTVL.

This clonotype has at least ten counts. The chain recombines TRBV7-7 with TRBJ2-5; the D is unclear. The CDR3 runs to 18 residues. Deletions cut 5 bases from V and 1 base from J, with 23 bases between. Germline assignment: CDR1 SSHAT and CDR2 FNYEAQ (reference sequence). Here the CDR3 reads CASSPFQVESWVQETQYF. The CDR3 coding sequence is TGTGCCAGCAGCCCATTTCAGGTTGAATCTTGGGTCCAAGAGACCCAGTACTTC.

This rearrangement joins TRBV25-1 to TRBJ2-3; D gene uncertain. Germline V CDR1 and CDR2: MGHDK, SYGVNS. This CDR3 comprises 14 residues. The V end lost 5 bases, the J end lost 3 bases, and 12 bases lay between the germline ends. The CDR3 DNA is TGTGCCAGCAGTTCCGCGAGTAAGACAGATACGCAGTATTTT. Its translation: CASSSASKTDTQYF.